Below are 31 T cell receptor beta chains sequenced from a single sample in a study of read filtering for tumor transcriptome and immune sequencing. From roughly 390 ng of RNA, a library with molecular barcoded alpha/delta and beta/gamma adaptors was made. Using its own MiXCR run on the reads, TCRdb lists one record per CDR3 protein. This sample has about 86,000 distinct CDR3 sequences, with roughly an eighth found just once. Material: a population of CD138-negative cells sorted from bone marrow. The receptors were gathered from a donor aged 40 or over with multiple myeloma.

This clonotype was detected ten times or more. This rearrangement joins TRBV6-6 to TRBJ2-1; TRBD2 aligns across 8 bases. Unmatched junction bases numbered 3, after V lost 4 bases and J lost 7 bases. The CDR3 is made up of 13 amino acids. Germline CDR1 is MNHNY and CDR2 is SVGAGI (reference sequence). The CDR3 sequence is CASSSIAGNEQFF. The CDR3 nucleotides read TGTGCCAGCAGTTCCATAGCGGGAAATGAGCAGTTCTTC.

This clonotype appeared many times. V is TRBV2 and J is TRBJ2-4; 7 bases agree with TRBD2. Trimming at V came to 5 bases and at J to 2 bases, leaving 3 bases not matched to a gene. Germline V gene lookup returns CDR1 SNHLY and CDR2 FYNNEI. The CDR3 is 14 residues long. CDR3 protein: CASSPTSPKNIQYF. The CDR3 region has the DNA TGTGCCAGCAGTCCGACTAGCCCCAAAAACATTCAGTACTTC.

Regarding this clonotype: This is likely a read error, given that the CDR3 carries no conserved phenylalanine or tryptophan at its end. CDR3 loop: CASSYLQLAGDSRTQYS. CDR3 in DNA: TGTGCCAGCAGTTACCTCCAACTAGCGGGAGATAGCAGAACGCAGTATTCA. The chain carries TRBV6-2 or TRBV6-3 and TRBJ2-3, with TRBD2 identical over 11 bases. Germline CDR1 is MNHEY and CDR2 is SVGEGT. The CDR3 runs to 17 residues. The junction had 13 bases not matched to a gene; V was cut back by 2 bases and J by 9 bases.

This clonotype was detected many times. The chain carries TRBV5-1 and TRBJ1-5; maybe TRBD1 (5 bases). Germline V gene data show CDR1 as SGHRS and CDR2 as YFSETQ. The CDR3 is made up of 17 amino acids. Trimming removed 0 bases at V and 1 base at J, with 14 bases between. CDR3 nucleotides: TGCGCCAGCAGCTTGGCCAAGCAGGGACGAAGCAATCAGCCCCAGCATTTT. Amino acids: CASSLAKQGRSNQPQHF.

This clonotype came up a few times. The rearrangement uses TRBV29-1 and TRBJ1-1, with TRBD1 matching over 10 bases. Germline CDR1 reads SQVTM; CDR2 reads ANQGSEA. This CDR3 region has 13 residues. The CDR3 sequence is CNVGGQGRTEAFF. The DNA of the CDR3 is TGCAACGTCGGGGGACAGGGGCGCACTGAAGCTTTCTTT.

This chain uses TRBV7-2 with TRBJ2-7; D unclear. CDR1 and CDR2 from the germline V gene are SGHTA and FQGNSA. Trimming stripped 3 bases from V and 2 bases from J, with 20 bases between. The CDR3 contains 17 residues. The DNA for the CDR3 is TGTGCCAGCAGCTTTCGAGAAGCAACCTGGACCGCCTACGAGCAGTACTTC. Protein: CASSFREATWTAYEQYF.

This clonotype came up many times. The rearrangement links TRBV30 to TRBJ2-1; no clear D gene. The V end was cut by 0 bases, the J end by 8 bases, with 11 bases between. Germline values: CDR1 GTSNPN, CDR2 SVGIG (reference sequence). The length of the CDR3 is 13 residues. The chain's CDR3 is CAWSVGIRDEQFF. The DNA for the CDR3 is TGTGCCTGGAGTGTGGGAATCCGCGATGAGCAGTTCTTC. The complete variable domain, with remaining parts taken from reference TRBV30 and TRBJ2-1, reads SQTIHQWPATLVQPVGSPLSLECTVEGTSNPNLYWYRQAAGRGLQLLFYSVGIGQISSEVPQNLSASRPQDRQFILSSKKLLLSDSGFYLCAWSVGIRDEQFFGPGTRLTVL.

This clonotype was recorded many times. V gene TRBV5-1 combines with J gene TRBJ2-1; 9 nucleotides match TRBD1. The trim removed 4 bases at V and 4 bases at J, leaving 9 bases unmatched. CDR3 length equals 16 residues. CDR1 and CDR2 from the germline V gene are SGHRS and YFSETQ. The CDR3 region has the DNA TGCGCCAGCAGCGCCGGGACAGGGATTTTTTACAATGAGCAGTTCTTC. It codes for CASSAGTGIFYNEQFF.

This clonotype was found many times. This sequence joins TRBV6-2 or TRBV6-3 and TRBJ1-5; the D gene is possibly TRBD1 (6 bases). Trimming took off 7 bases at V and 7 bases at J, with 17 bases between the two ends. CDR3 length equals 14 residues. CDR1 and CDR2 from the germline V gene are MNHEY and SVGEGT. The CDR3 bases are TGTGCCAGCAAGGTACAGGGTTTACACCAGCCCCAGCATTTT. Residues: CASKVQGLHQPQHF.

This clonotype has at least ten counts. The chain uses TRBV28 and TRBJ1-2, with TRBD1 matching over 7 bases. CDR3 size: 16 residues. Trimming removed 5 bases from V and 8 bases from J; junction bases left unmatched: 17. Per germline, CDR1 MDHEN and CDR2 SYDVKM. The CDR3 nucleotides are TGTGCCAGCAGTCCCACCTTGACAGGGTCCTGGATCGGCTACACCTTC. Translating it yields CASSPTLTGSWIGYTF.

The sample holds many counts of this clonotype. The CDR3 DNA follows: TGTGCCAGCAGCTTAGTCCAGCTAGCGCAAGCCTACAATGAGCAGTTCTTC. It is translated as CASSLVQLAQAYNEQFF. The chain is built from TRBV11-2 and TRBJ2-1, with D perhaps TRBD2 (6 bases). V lost 1 base to trimming and J lost 2 bases, with 15 bases between them. The V gene's germline CDR1 is SGHAT and CDR2 FQNNGV. The CDR3 has 17 amino acids.

This clonotype was seen repeatedly, ten times or more. The chain joins TRBV11-3 to TRBJ2-1, with D perhaps TRBD1 (6 bases). V gave up 1 base and J gave up 5 bases, with 9 bases separating them. The CDR3 is made up of 14 amino acids. CDR1 and CDR2 (germline): SGHNT, YENEEA. CDR3 residues: CASSLVGAHNEQFF. The CDR3 DNA follows: TGTGCCAGCAGCTTAGTGGGGGCTCACAATGAGCAGTTCTTC. Supplemented by reference TRBV11-3 and TRBJ2-1, the full variable domain reads EAGVVQSPRYKIIEKKQPVAFWCNPISGHNTLYWYLQNLGQGPELLIRYENEEAVDDSQLPKDRFSAERLKGVDSTLKIQPAELGDSAVYLCASSLVGAHNEQFFGPGTRLTVL.

This clonotype was seen ten or more times. The gene calls are TRBV30 and TRBJ2-3; D is unresolved. CDR1 is GTSNPN and CDR2 is SVGIG in the germline V gene (reference sequence). CDR3 length equals 11 residues. V lost 4 bases and J lost 6, with 8 bases in between. The CDR3 here is CAWTYLDTQYF. The CDR3 coding sequence is TGTGCCTGGACTTACTTGGATACGCAGTATTTT.

Ten or more counts support this clonotype. The CDR3 sequence is CASSEIDTQYF. The CDR3 coding sequence is TGTGCCAGCAGTGAAATAGATACGCAGTATTTT. V is TRBV2 and J is TRBJ2-3; no reliable D call. Per the germline V gene, CDR1 is SNHLY and CDR2 is FYNNEI. V gave up 2 bases and J gave up 5 bases, with 2 bases separating them. The CDR3 sequence is 11 residues long.

This clonotype was counted many times. V gene TRBV28 combines with J gene TRBJ2-7, with 9 bases lining up with TRBD1. The CDR3 loop spans 14 amino acids. Trimming took 8 bases from V and 2 from J; bases not matched to a gene: 7. Germline lookup yields CDR1 MDHEN and CDR2 SYDVKM. CDR3 DNA: TGTGCCAGCGCCTCGACAGGGGGGGCCTACGAGCAGTACTTC. Residues: CASASTGGAYEQYF.

This clonotype appeared many times. V is TRBV6-6 and J is TRBJ2-7, with TRBD1 matching 11 bases. The CDR3 consists of 15 residues. V lost 5 bases, J lost 6 bases, and 9 bases stayed unmatched. Germline V gene lookup returns CDR1 MNHNY and CDR2 SVGAGI (reference sequence). CDR3 DNA: TGTGCCAGCAGTGCTCCCGGGACAGGGGGTACCGAGCAGTACTTC. It is translated as CASSAPGTGGTEQYF.

The sample holds many counts of this clonotype. The V call is TRBV29-1, the J call TRBJ1-1, with 7 bases identical to TRBD1. The CDR3 sequence is 14 residues long. With V trimmed by 6 bases and J by 2 bases, 9 bases remained unmatched. Looked up from germline, CDR1 is SQVTM and CDR2 is ANQGSEA. CDR3 residues: CSVKPGQTNTEAFF. For the CDR3, the DNA is TGCAGCGTGAAACCGGGACAGACTAACACTGAAGCTTTCTTT.

This clonotype was found many times. The V call is TRBV29-1, the J call TRBJ2-5, with D unresolved. CDR1 and CDR2 (germline): SQVTM, ANQGSEA. Between the trimmed V and J ends, which lost 7 bases and 2 bases, there was a span of 14 bases. CDR3 length: 13 amino acids. Here the CDR3 DNA reads TGCAGCGGAGAGACCGGGTATCAAGAGACCCAGTACTTC. Encoded protein: CSGETGYQETQYF.

A note on this clonotype: A read error may account for a junction end that differs from germline. V is TRBV27 and J is TRBJ1-3; D possibly corresponds to TRBD1 (5 bases). The CDR3 is 16 residues long. Germline CDR1 and CDR2: MNHEY and SMNVEV (reference sequence). CDR3 protein: CASRLGGTNSGDTIYF. The CDR3 bases are TGTGCCAGCAGACTTGGGGGGACCAACTCTGGAGACACCATATATTTT.

This clonotype was observed at least ten times. The genes are TRBV20-1 and TRBJ2-4; TRBD2 matches 8 bases. The CDR3 sequence is 14 residues long. CDR1 is DFQATT, CDR2 SNEGSKA, per germline (reference sequence). V trimming: 1 base; J trimming: 5 bases; junction bases outside the gene matches: 4. The CDR3 sequence: CSARGGRRENIQYF. CDR3 in DNA: TGCAGTGCTAGAGGCGGGAGGAGGGAAAACATTCAGTACTTC.

The table lists this clonotype with many counts. The chain links TRBV20-1 to TRBJ2-3; D possibly corresponds to TRBD2 (5 bases). The CDR3 has 13 residues. Trimming stripped 1 base from V and 2 bases from J, with 7 bases between. Germline assignment: CDR1 DFQATT and CDR2 SNEGSKA (reference sequence). The CDR3 DNA follows: TGCAGTGCTAGAGCCGGGGTCACAGATACGCAGTATTTT. It specifies CSARAGVTDTQYF.

This clonotype was picked up many times. The chain joins TRBV27 to TRBJ2-1, with D maybe TRBD1 (6 bases). Germline CDR1 and CDR2: MNHEY and SMNVEV (reference sequence). Trimming removed 7 bases at V and 7 bases at J, with 14 bases between. The CDR3 covers 13 residues. CDR3 amino acids: CASKSQGGNEQFF. The CDR3 DNA is TGTGCCAGCAAGTCCCAAGGGGGAAATGAGCAGTTCTTC.

Details on this clonotype: A far larger clone is just one base off, so this is likely a read error. The gene calls are TRBV7-6 and TRBJ2-1; possibly TRBD1 or TRBD2 for D (5 bases each). The CDR3 spans 15 residues. Germline V gene sequence: CDR1 SGHVS, CDR2 FNYEAQ. The CDR3 nucleotides read TGTGCCAACAGCTTAAAGAGGGGACCCTACAATGAGCAGTTCTTC. The encoded protein is CANSLKRGPYNEQFF.

This clonotype was seen many times. CDR3 in amino acids: CASSRGDRVGGTQYF. The CDR3 DNA reads TGTGCCAGCAGCAGAGGAGACAGGGTTGGAGGGACCCAGTACTTC. The chain couples TRBV7-9 to TRBJ2-5, with 7 bases lining up with TRBD1. Per germline, CDR1 SEHNR and CDR2 FQNEAQ (reference sequence). The CDR3 consists of 15 residues. Trimming took 5 bases from V and 7 from J; bases not matched to a gene: 13.

In this sample, this clonotype turned up many times. The rearrangement links TRBV28 to TRBJ1-5, with D perhaps TRBD1 (6 bases). CDR3 size: 16 residues. The germline gives CDR1 MDHEN, CDR2 SYDVKM. The V gene lost 4 bases and the J gene lost 7 bases, with 20 bases spanning the gap. The CDR3, as DNA: TGTGCCAGCAGTTCGCCCGAGGGGGGTCGGGAACAGCCCCAGCATTTT. This sequence encodes CASSSPEGGREQPQHF.

This clonotype was seen many times. The chain couples TRBV11-2 to TRBJ2-5; D is unclear. The germline V gene has CDR1 SGHAT and CDR2 FQNNGV. CDR3 length: 14 amino acids. V lost 5 bases and J lost 5, with 15 bases in between. CDR3 sequence reads: CASSRPRREETQYF. The CDR3 bases are TGTGCCAGCAGCCGCCCCAGGAGAGAGGAGACCCAGTACTTC.

This clonotype was counted at least ten times. The J gene is TRBJ2-2, the V gene TRBV4-1; perhaps TRBD2 as D (5 bases). The CDR3 loop spans 14 amino acids. V lost 7 bases and J lost 1, with 10 bases in between. Germline lookup yields CDR1 MGHRA and CDR2 YSYEKL. CDR3 sequence reads: CASTSRVNTGELFF. In nucleotides, the CDR3 is TGCGCCAGCACTTCGCGGGTGAACACCGGGGAGCTGTTTTTT.

This clonotype was observed many times. The chain employs TRBV19 and TRBJ2-6, with D possibly being TRBD1 (6 bases). The CDR3 is 17 amino acids. Germline CDR1 reads LNHDA; CDR2 reads SQIVND (reference sequence). V lost 10 bases and J 0 bases, leaving 19 bases between the germline ends. For the CDR3, the DNA is TGTGCCACCAAAGGTAGGGGGTCTGTCTCTGGGGCCAACGTCCTGACTTTC. Encoded protein: CATKGRGSVSGANVLTF. The variable domain in full, completed from reference TRBV19 and TRBJ2-6, reads DGGITQSPKYLFRKEGQNVTLSCEQNLNHDAMYWYRQDPGQGLRLIYYSQIVNDFQKGDIAEGYSVSREKKESFPLTVTSAQKNPTAFYLCATKGRGSVSGANVLTFGAGSRLTVL.

This chain connects TRBV28 to TRBJ1-1; D gene uncertain. CDR3 length equals 13 residues. Germline-derived CDR1 and CDR2 are MDHEN and SYDVKM. V was shortened by 6 bases and J by 6 bases, with 14 bases between the two germline ends. The CDR3 DNA reads TGTGCCAGCAGGCTACGTGCCTCGTCTGAAGCTTTCTTT. Its translation: CASRLRASSEAFF.

CDR3 DNA: TGTGCCTGGAGTGTACCTTGGGAAGAGACCCAGTACTTC. It encodes CAWSVPWEETQYF. The chain employs TRBV30 and TRBJ2-5; D ambiguous. The CDR3 is 13 amino acids. Per germline, CDR1 GTSNPN and CDR2 SVGIG (reference sequence). The ends were cut back, 0 bases at V and 3 bases at J, with 8 bases in the middle.

A remark on this clonotype: Being one base from a much bigger clone, this may be a read error. This CDR3 is missing its conserved last phenylalanine or tryptophan, likely due to a read error. This chain connects TRBV4-1 to TRBJ2-7, with 7 positions matching TRBD1. This CDR3 has 14 residues. The germline CDR1 and CDR2 sequences are MGHRA and YSYEKL. With V trimmed by 1 base and J by 2 bases, 2 bases remained unmatched. In nucleotides, the CDR3 is TGCGCCAGCAGCCAAGGTGGACAGGCCTACGAGCAGTACTCC. It yields the protein CASSQGGQAYEQYS.